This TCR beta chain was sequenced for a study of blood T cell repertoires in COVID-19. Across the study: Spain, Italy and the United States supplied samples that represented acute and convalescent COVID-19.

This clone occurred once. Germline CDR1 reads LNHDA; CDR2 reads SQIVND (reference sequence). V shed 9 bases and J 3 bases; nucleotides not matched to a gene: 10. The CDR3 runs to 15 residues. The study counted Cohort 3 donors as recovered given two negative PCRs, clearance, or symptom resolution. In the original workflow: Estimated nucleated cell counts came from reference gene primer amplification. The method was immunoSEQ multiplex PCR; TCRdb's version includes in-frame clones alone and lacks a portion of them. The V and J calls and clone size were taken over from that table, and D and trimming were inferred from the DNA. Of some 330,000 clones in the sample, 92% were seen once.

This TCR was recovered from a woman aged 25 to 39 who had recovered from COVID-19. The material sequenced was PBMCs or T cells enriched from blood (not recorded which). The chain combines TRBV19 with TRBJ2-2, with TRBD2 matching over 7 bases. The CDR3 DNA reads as TGTGCCAGCACCTCCGGGACTACCTACACCGGGGAGCTGTTTTTT. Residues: CASTSGTTYTGELFF.